This T cell receptor beta chain is drawn from a study of blood T cell repertoires in COVID-19. For the study at large: Samples representing acute and convalescent COVID-19 were sourced from the United States, Italy and Spain. Nucleic acid was either cDNA or gDNA, and it came from T cells, B-cell-depleted T cells, or PBMCs.

From germline, CDR1 is SNHLY and CDR2 FYNNEI. The CDR3 length is 13 residues. The V gene end was trimmed by 8 bases and the J gene end by 4 bases; junction bases not matched to a gene: 2. In the original analysis: Nucleated cell number was recorded as an estimate derived from reference gene primer amplification. Clones were sequenced by immunoSEQ multiplex PCR, and TCRdb holds only the in-frame ones, with some missing. V and J calls and clone size come straight from that table; D and trimming were deduced from the DNA. The table shows some 270,000 clones, with about 84% occurring only once. Patients from Seattle were sampled longitudinally, starting during active infection.

The origin of this receptor is a woman at least 80 years old with COVID-19, enrolled during active disease. Specimen: peripheral blood. The chain combines TRBV2 with TRBJ1-5; 10 nucleotides match TRBD1. The CDR3 nucleotides read TGTGCCAGCGGGACAGGGGATAATCAGCCCCAGCATTTT. Translated, it gives CASGTGDNQPQHF. Full variable domain (outside the CDR3, taken from reference TRBV2 and TRBJ1-5): EPEVTQTPSHQVTQMGQEVILRCVPISNHLYFYWYRQILGQKVEFLVSFYNNEISEKSEIFDDQFSVERPDGSNFTLKIRSTKLEDSAMYFCASGTGDNQPQHFGDGTRLSIL.